This TCR beta chain was identified in a study of cytomegalovirus exposure and HLA in healthy donors. PCR was performed using 60 Vbeta and 13 Jbeta primers. Measured with immunoSEQ multiplex PCR; TCRdb has only the in-frame clones, and not every one. The data show some 160,000 clones, 70% to 85% seen once. This clone was recorded once. V lost 1 base, J lost 5 bases, and 15 bases lay in between. Germline CDR1 reads SGHKS; CDR2 reads YYEKEE (reference sequence). This CDR3 contains 15 residues. Specimen: PBMCs. The rearrangement uses TRBV5-5 and TRBJ1-1, with unresolved D. This sequence was found in a man aged 50-59 years in good health and CMV-seropositive. This chain's CDR3 is CASSLLTDQRTEAFF. The CDR3 nucleotides read TGTGCCAGCAGCTTGCTGACCGACCAGCGGACTGAAGCTTTCTTT. The full variable domain, in which reference TRBV5-5 and TRBJ1-1 provide the parts outside the CDR3, is DAGVTQSPTHLIKTRGQQVTLRCSPISGHKSVSWYQQVLGQGPQFIFQYYEKEERGRGNFPDRFSARQFPNYSSELNVNALLLGDSALYLCASSLLTDQRTEAFFGQGTRLTVV.